This T cell receptor (beta chain) emerged from a study of metastatic and nonmetastatic thyroid tumors. Overall study context: Repertoire comparison spanned blood and tumor or nodule tissue of malignant and benign thyroid patients. Study results and limitations: Across blood and tumor, TCR beta diversity in malignant thyroid tumors was reportedly significantly higher than in benign nodules.

This CDR3 contains 15 residues. Per germline, CDR1 KGHSH and CDR2 LQKENI. Deletions cut 1 base from V and 1 base from J, with 9 bases between. Methods used by the authors: In papillary thyroid cancer, a distant-metastasis classifier was built using CDR3 differences across clinicopathological groups. TCRdb reassembled clones from the PCR reads with MiXCR. The V and J calls and clone size are TCRdb's, not the authors'. The sample lists roughly 90,000 clones; 15% were seen once. The table lists this clone with many counts. The antigen remains undetermined. Every patient was untreated before thyroid surgery.

The clonotype was recovered from a female donor with papillary thyroid cancer or a benign thyroid nodule (not recorded which). Some clones in this sample may be carry-over from other donors' samples. The chain has TRBV18 and TRBJ2-3; possible D gene TRBD1, 6 bases. Sequenced material: blood. The chain's CDR3 is CASSPRGQGTDTQYF. CDR3 sequence (DNA): TGTGCCAGCTCACCACGGGGGCAGGGCACAGATACGCAGTATTTT.